A single count supports the clone carrying this TCR beta chain. These data are taken from a study of blood T cell repertoires in COVID-19. For the study at large: The analysed material was cDNA or gDNA that came from T cells, B-cell-depleted T cells, or PBMCs.

Original data processing: How many nucleated cells were present was estimated from reference gene primer amplification. The method was immunoSEQ multiplex PCR; TCRdb's version includes in-frame clones alone and lacks a portion of them. V and J calls and clone size are as listed in that table; D and trimming were resolved from the DNA. This sample has around 40,000 clones; around 96% occur once, and the top ten carry 3.5% to 5%. Sequenced material: peripheral blood. This receptor was identified in a human donor with active COVID-19. The donor label of this sample is uncertain.

In nucleotides, the CDR3 is TGCGCCAGCAGCCAAGATCGAAGTAGCGGAGGGAAGGGATCCAAAAACATTCAGTACTTC. Translating it yields CASSQDRSSGGKGSKNIQYF. This sequence joins TRBV4-3 and TRBJ2-4, with D maybe TRBD2 (6 bases). Trimming removed 0 bases at V and 2 bases at J, with 23 bases between. Germline CDR1 reads LGHNA; CDR2 reads YSLEER. This CDR3 spans 20 amino acids.